The present T cell receptor beta chain was sequenced within a study of graft-versus-host responses after intestinal transplantation. As for the study in general: Anti-thymocyte globulin served as induction for all recipients, who then took tacrolimus and steroids for about three years. Study results and caveats: Peak circulating GvH clone levels tracked with early post-transplant HvG declines. Detection of GvH clones occurred in recipient marrow, and some had their first appearance in ileum or blood.

Remarks on this clone: Its antigen is undetermined.

Generated by immunoSEQ multiplex PCR, the TCRdb table keeps only in-frame clones and is missing some. The table records some 15,000 clones, just under 95% of them present only once. The source was PBMCs, collected 9 days after transplant. The clonotype originates from a human patient who received an intestinal transplant, so some T cells may come from the graft donor.

The CDR3 nucleotides are TGTGCCTGGAGCGCAGGACTAGGAGATGGCTACACCTTC. It is translated as CAWSAGLGDGYTF. This chain connects TRBV30 to TRBJ1-2; no firm D call. CDR3 size: 13 residues. Germline V gene lookup returns CDR1 GTSNPN and CDR2 SVGIG (reference sequence). V was pared by 3 bases and J by 6 bases, with 14 bases between. Full variable domain (remainder filled in from reference TRBV30 and TRBJ1-2): SQTIHQWPATLVQPVGSPLSLECTVEGTSNPNLYWYRQAAGRGLQLLFYSVGIGQISSEVPQNLSASRPQDRQFILSSKKLLLSDSGFYLCAWSAGLGDGYTFGSGTRLTVV.